Listed below are T cell receptor beta chains from one sample, sequenced in a study of T cell responses to AZD1222 COVID-19 vaccine. Sequenced by immunoSEQ multiplex PCR; TCRdb stores in-frame clones only, minus some. The table lists about 97,000 clones, roughly 84% of them singletons. Sequenced here: peripheral blood, sampled on day 0 of AZD1222 vaccination. The source is an adult in good health. CDR3s include the opening cysteine and the closing phenylalanine or tryptophan. Each record gives: clone size, V gene, D gene, J gene, CDR3 protein, CDR3 DNA. A D gene is named only where the DNA matches it firmly. Some rows mark clone size as missing; the rest say once, few, many or name a class of expanded clone.

abundance: .
v_gene: TRBV5-1
d_gene: TRBD1
j_gene: TRBJ2-3
CDR3aa: CASSLERTGEDTQYF
CDR3nt: TGCGCCAGCAGCTTGGAGAGGACAGGGGAAGATACGCAGTATTTT

abundance: few
v_gene: TRBV7-2
d_gene: TRBD2
j_gene: TRBJ2-1
CDR3aa: CASSFTAGEYNEQFF
CDR3nt: TGTGCCAGCAGTTTCACCGCGGGGGAGTACAATGAGCAGTTCTTC

abundance: .
v_gene: TRBV7-2
d_gene: .
j_gene: TRBJ2-2
CDR3aa: CASSLGVRGELFF
CDR3nt: TGTGCCAGCAGCTTAGGGGTTCGGGGGGAGCTGTTTTTT

abundance: once
v_gene: TRBV5-8
d_gene: .
j_gene: TRBJ1-4
CDR3aa: CASSYRDTPNEKLFF
CDR3nt: TGTGCCAGCAGCTACCGGGACACCCCTAATGAAAAACTGTTTTTT

abundance: .
v_gene: TRBV19
d_gene: .
j_gene: TRBJ1-5
CDR3aa: CASSIVAGDQPQHF
CDR3nt: TGTGCCAGTAGTATTGTGGCAGGGGATCAGCCCCAGCATTTT

abundance: .
v_gene: TRBV6-1
d_gene: TRBD1
j_gene: TRBJ1-5
CDR3aa: CASSRGQGQPQHF
CDR3nt: TGTGCCAGCAGTAGGGGACAGGGACAGCCCCAGCATTTT

abundance: .
v_gene: TRBV6-5
d_gene: .
j_gene: TRBJ2-5
CDR3aa: CASAPQGGYGGTQYF
CDR3nt: TGTGCCAGCGCCCCCCAAGGGGGGTATGGAGGGACCCAGTACTTC

abundance: .
v_gene: TRBV7-6
d_gene: .
j_gene: TRBJ2-1
CDR3aa: CASSLAPETGRLPLDDEQFF
CDR3nt: TGTGCCAGCAGCTTAGCCCCCGAGACAGGTCGGTTACCTCTTGACGATGAGCAGTTCTTC

abundance: few
v_gene: TRBV5-1
d_gene: TRBD1
j_gene: TRBJ1-2
CDR3aa: CASSSGTGVYGYTF
CDR3nt: TGCGCCAGCAGCTCGGGGACAGGGGTCTATGGCTACACCTTC

abundance: .
v_gene: TRBV5-1
d_gene: .
j_gene: TRBJ1-5
CDR3aa: CASSLYTGSPQHF
CDR3nt: TGCGCCAGCAGCTTGTATACGGGTTCGCCCCAGCATTTT

abundance: .
v_gene: TRBV4-3
d_gene: .
j_gene: TRBJ2-2
CDR3aa: CASSRRLVDPRAGELFF
CDR3nt: TGCGCCAGCAGCCGAAGGCTCGTAGATCCCAGGGCCGGGGAGCTGTTTTTT

abundance: .
v_gene: TRBV7-9
d_gene: TRBD1
j_gene: TRBJ1-1
CDR3aa: CASSLGQLNTEAFF
CDR3nt: TGTGCCAGCAGCTTGGGACAGCTGAACACTGAAGCTTTCTTT

abundance: .
v_gene: TRBV2
d_gene: .
j_gene: TRBJ1-2
CDR3aa: CASSDSGTATVYGYTF
CDR3nt: TGTGCCAGCAGCGACTCCGGGACCGCAACAGTCTATGGCTACACCTTC

abundance: few
v_gene: TRBV5-1
d_gene: TRBD1
j_gene: TRBJ2-3
CDR3aa: CASSLGDRGSTDTQYF
CDR3nt: TGCGCCAGCAGCTTGGGGGACAGGGGTAGCACAGATACGCAGTATTTT

abundance: few
v_gene: TRBV6-5
d_gene: .
j_gene: TRBJ2-3
CDR3aa: CASSRRGMKTDTQYF
CDR3nt: TGTGCCAGCAGTCGCCGGGGGATGAAGACAGATACGCAGTATTTT

abundance: once
v_gene: TRBV30
d_gene: .
j_gene: TRBJ1-3
CDR3aa: CAWSRGSSGNTIYF
CDR3nt: TGTGCCTGGAGCCGCGGGTCCTCTGGAAACACCATATATTTT

abundance: .
v_gene: TRBV10-3
d_gene: .
j_gene: TRBJ2-7
CDR3aa: CAINPDSSYEQYF
CDR3nt: TGTGCCATCAACCCGGACAGCTCCTACGAGCAGTACTTC

abundance: .
v_gene: TRBV11-2
d_gene: TRBD1
j_gene: TRBJ1-2
CDR3aa: CASSSFWGQGYGYTF
CDR3nt: TGTGCCAGCAGCTCCTTCTGGGGACAGGGGTATGGCTACACCTTC

abundance: .
v_gene: TRBV4-1
d_gene: .
j_gene: TRBJ2-3
CDR3aa: CASSHSNTDTQYF
CDR3nt: TGCGCCAGCAGCCATAGTAACACAGATACGCAGTATTTT

abundance: .
v_gene: TRBV19
d_gene: TRBD1
j_gene: TRBJ1-6
CDR3aa: CASSMAGTGDRTLHF
CDR3nt: TGTGCCAGTAGTATGGCCGGGACAGGGGATCGCACCCTCCACTTT

abundance: .
v_gene: TRBV12-3/TRBV12-4
d_gene: TRBD1
j_gene: TRBJ1-1
CDR3aa: CASSIGGNTEAFF
CDR3nt: TGTGCCAGCAGTATAGGGGGCAACACTGAAGCTTTCTTT

abundance: .
v_gene: TRBV19
d_gene: .
j_gene: TRBJ1-5
CDR3aa: CASSIGRGNQPQHF
CDR3nt: TGTGCCAGTAGTATAGGCAGGGGCAATCAGCCCCAGCATTTT

abundance: .
v_gene: TRBV6-2/TRBV6-3
d_gene: .
j_gene: TRBJ1-3
CDR3aa: CASSTAGRYYGNTIYF
CDR3nt: TGTGCCAGCAGTACAGCAGGGAGGTATTACGGAAACACCATATATTTT

abundance: .
v_gene: TRBV5-1
d_gene: .
j_gene: TRBJ1-2
CDR3aa: CASSLDLVGYGYTF
CDR3nt: TGCGCCAGCAGCTTAGACCTCGTGGGGTATGGCTACACCTTC

abundance: .
v_gene: TRBV2
d_gene: .
j_gene: TRBJ2-7
CDR3aa: CASKGHYEQYF
CDR3nt: TGTGCCAGCAAGGGGCACTACGAGCAGTACTTC

abundance: .
v_gene: TRBV30
d_gene: .
j_gene: TRBJ1-2
CDR3aa: CAWSLNTNYGYTF
CDR3nt: TGTGCCTGGAGTCTGAACACCAACTATGGCTACACCTTC

abundance: .
v_gene: TRBV18
d_gene: .
j_gene: TRBJ2-7
CDR3aa: CASSSDWNGEQYF
CDR3nt: TGTGCCAGCTCATCGGACTGGAATGGGGAGCAGTACTTC

abundance: .
v_gene: TRBV2
d_gene: .
j_gene: TRBJ1-6
CDR3aa: CASCWDLNSPLHF
CDR3nt: TGTGCCAGCTGTTGGGACCTTAATTCACCCCTCCACTTT